This T cell receptor beta chain was recovered during a study of T cells in Graves' hyperthyroidism and ophthalmopathy. As for the study in general: Peripheral blood was secured at the point of initial diagnosis, before any treatment. General study findings and limits: A 13 V-J model separated ophthalmopathy from stable hyperthyroidism. Median prediction lead before ophthalmopathy onset was 5 to 7.5 months with the model.

With respect to this clonotype: Its antigen is as yet unknown.

From RNA transcripts, TCR beta CDR3 regions were amplified. The primer set for the first-round RT-PCR of the TCR CDR3 was HTBI. From the multiplex PCR reads, TCRdb called clonotypes with MiXCR, one entry per CDR3 protein. The table lists 650,000 to 700,000 distinct CDR3 sequences, 17% of them singletons. The V and J ends lost 2 bases and 4 bases respectively, with 21 bases between them. The CDR3 has 17 residues. Germline CDR1 and CDR2: DFQATT and SNEGSKA (reference sequence). The specimen sequenced was blood. This rearrangement joins TRBV20-1 to TRBJ2-1; D is undetermined. The clonotype comes from a man aged 45-65 years with Graves' hyperthyroidism. The CDR3 sequence is CSARSVAGVLVYNEQFF. The DNA for the CDR3 is TGCAGTGCTAGATCGGTAGCAGGAGTTCTTGTATACAATGAGCAGTTCTTC.